Below, 4 T cell receptor beta chains from the same sample are listed, as sequenced in a study of shared clonotypes between healthy human individuals. Generated by immunoSEQ multiplex PCR, the TCRdb table keeps only in-frame clones and is missing some. The sample yields over 95,000 clones, about 63% seen once. Sequencing was done on a sample of memory CD8+ T cells sorted from blood. The subset: CD45RO+ cells pooled with CCR7-negative TemRA cells. The receptor source for this set is a woman in her 30s in good health.

CDR3 nucleotides: TGTGCCACGAATATCCCAGGACAACTCTTACGGGATACGCAGTATTTT. Protein product: CATNIPGQLLRDTQYF. The chain joins TRBV28 to TRBJ2-3; maybe TRBD1 (5 bases). V shed 10 bases and J shed 6 bases, with 26 bases lying between them. Germline CDR1 MDHEN, CDR2 SYDVKM. The CDR3 runs to 16 residues.

On this clone itself: One end of the junction is discordant with germline, which a read error may explain. The chain recombines TRBV14 with TRBJ2-2; D gene ambiguous. The CDR3 contains 12 residues. The germline V gene has CDR1 SGHDN and CDR2 FVKESK. The CDR3 reads CASSQRTEELFF. The CDR3 DNA sequence: TGTGCCAGCAGCCAAAGGACCGAGGAGCTGTTTTTT. Using reference TRBV14 and TRBJ2-2 for the parts outside the CDR3, the full variable domain is EAGVTQFPSHSVIEKGQTVTLRCDPISGHDNLYWYRRVMGKEIKFLLHFVKESKQDESGMPNNRFLAERTGGTYSTLKVQPAELEDSGVYFCASSQRTEELFFGEGSRLTVL.

The chain combines TRBV9 with TRBJ2-2; D remains ambiguous. Trimming took off 4 bases at V and 6 bases at J, with 10 bases between the two ends. CDR1 and CDR2 from the germline V gene are SGDLS and YYNGEE. The CDR3 is 13 residues long. The CDR3 nucleotides read TGTGCCAGCAGCCTAAATGGAGCCGGGGAGCTGTTTTTT. Protein: CASSLNGAGELFF.

V and J are TRBV7-9 and TRBJ1-5; 7 nucleotides agree with TRBD1. This CDR3 has 14 residues. After removal of 5 bases from V and 4 bases from J, the junction contained 5 bases not matched to a gene. Germline V CDR1 and CDR2: SEHNR, FQNEAQ (reference sequence). For the CDR3, the DNA is TGTGCCAGCAGCGGTCAGGGGGTTAATCAGCCCCAGCATTTT. It yields the protein CASSGQGVNQPQHF.